The 28 T cell receptor beta chains listed next were all sequenced from one sample in a study of OX40 agonist ivuxolimab in advanced cancers. Here immunoSEQ multiplex PCR was the method, and the copy in TCRdb shows in-frame clones only, minus some. In the table there are fewer than 100,000 clones, around 89% of which are singletons. The sample consisted of CD4+ or CD8+ T cells sorted from blood, taken in a trial of the OX40 agonist ivuxolimab. These receptors all stem from an adult with an advanced solid tumor such as melanoma, head and neck, liver or kidney cancer.

The chain couples TRBV5-1 to TRBJ2-5, with TRBD1 matching 11 bases. This CDR3 region has 16 residues. Germline V CDR1 and CDR2: SGHRS, YFSETQ. The trim removed 0 bases at V and 5 bases at J, leaving 6 bases unmatched. In nucleotides, the CDR3 is TGCGCCAGCAGCTTGGTCGGGACAGGGGGACGGGAGACCCAGTACTTC. Translated, it gives CASSLVGTGGRETQYF.

The V call is TRBV6-5, the J call TRBJ2-7; no clear D gene. With 4 bases removed from V and 3 bases from J, the gap between germline ends came to 13 bases. In germline, CDR1 is MNHEY, CDR2 SVGAGI. The CDR3 loop spans 14 amino acids. The CDR3 reads CASSLDQNRYEQYF. The CDR3, as DNA: TGTGCCAGCAGTTTGGATCAGAATCGCTACGAGCAGTACTTC.

As concerns this clone: Other DNA sequences in this sample translate to the same CDR3. This chain joins TRBV18 and TRBJ2-3; D is unclear. V gave up 0 bases and J gave up 0 bases, with 1 base separating them. CDR3 length: 13 residues. The germline gives CDR1 KGHSH, CDR2 LQKENI. The CDR3 bases are TGTGCCAGCTCACCACCCAGCACAGATACGCAGTATTTT. It is translated as CASSPPSTDTQYF.

This clone has only a few counts. V and J are TRBV18 and TRBJ2-5; D not resolved. The CDR3 consists of 15 residues. Trimming removed 0 bases from V and 1 base from J, with 9 bases in between. The V gene's germline CDR1 is KGHSH and CDR2 LQKENI. CDR3 sequence: CASSPPLKSQETQYF. The CDR3 DNA follows: TGTGCCAGCTCACCACCTCTTAAAAGCCAAGAGACCCAGTACTTC.

The rearrangement uses TRBV19 and TRBJ2-7; 7 nucleotides match TRBD1. This CDR3 contains 15 residues. Germline CDR1 reads LNHDA; CDR2 reads SQIVND (reference sequence). V was clipped by 9 bases and J by 2 bases; unmatched bases: 13. The CDR3 protein is CASSEKGQLPYEQYF. The CDR3 coding sequence is TGTGCCAGCAGTGAAAAGGGACAGCTCCCCTACGAGCAGTACTTC.

This chain uses TRBV7-9 with TRBJ2-7; no definite D call. CDR1 and CDR2 (germline): SEHNR, FQNEAQ (reference sequence). Trimming left V 1 base short and J 4 bases short, with 2 bases between. The CDR3 loop spans 11 amino acids. CDR3 loop: CASSLVYEQYF. CDR3 coding DNA: TGTGCCAGCAGCTTAGTTTACGAGCAGTACTTC. Full variable domain (rest looked up from reference TRBV7-9 and TRBJ2-7): DTGVSQNPRHKITKRGQNVTFRCDPISEHNRLYWYRQTLGQGPEFLTYFQNEAQLEKSRLLSDRFSAERPKGSFSTLEIQRTEQGDSAMYLCASSLVYEQYFGPGTRLTVT.

V gene TRBV28 combines with J gene TRBJ1-2, with D maybe TRBD1 (5 bases). Germline values: CDR1 MDHEN, CDR2 SYDVKM. The V and J ends lost 6 bases and 4 bases respectively, with 15 bases between them. The CDR3 extends over 14 amino acids. The CDR3 bases are TGTGCCAGCAGCCTAGCTCAGGGTCTCTATGGCTACACCTTC. Protein product: CASSLAQGLYGYTF.

V and J are TRBV5-1 and TRBJ1-4; 10 nucleotides agree with TRBD1. There are 17 residues in the CDR3. Germline trimming cut 4 bases from V and 2 bases from J; bases unmatched to any gene: 8. Germline V lookup: CDR1 SGHRS, CDR2 YFSETQ. The CDR3 DNA reads TGCGCCAGCAGCCGGGGGACAGGGGCAGGGACTAATGAAAAACTGTTTTTT. This encodes CASSRGTGAGTNEKLFF.

The chain employs TRBV5-1 and TRBJ1-1, with a tentative D call TRBD1 (6 bases). Trimming took 3 bases from V and 1 from J, leaving 7 bases between them. CDR1 SGHRS and CDR2 YFSETQ come from the germline V gene. The CDR3 runs to 13 residues. The CDR3 DNA is TGCGCCAGCAGCTCACAGGGGAACACTGAAGCTTTCTTT. It codes for CASSSQGNTEAFF.

For the CDR3, the DNA is TGTGCCAGCAGAGCCCAGGTCCCCAATCAGCCCCAGCATTTT. Encoded protein: CASRAQVPNQPQHF. This sequence joins TRBV9 and TRBJ1-5; D is uncertain. V lost 5 bases and J 3 bases, leaving 12 bases between the germline ends. CDR1 is SGDLS and CDR2 is YYNGEE in the germline V gene. CDR3 length: 14 residues.

V is TRBV7-2 and J is TRBJ2-3, with D uncertain. V gave up 0 bases and J gave up 9 bases, with 13 bases separating them. CDR1 is SGHTA and CDR2 is FQGNSA in the germline V gene. The CDR3 covers 14 residues. CDR3 amino acids: CASSLALTVGTQYF. In nucleotides, the CDR3 is TGTGCCAGCAGCTTAGCGCTGACGGTAGGGACGCAGTATTTT.

With regard to this clone: One end of the junction does not line up with germline, which may come from a read error. The gene calls are TRBV9 and TRBJ2-7; unclear D gene. CDR3 size: 12 residues. Germline assignment: CDR1 SGDLS and CDR2 YYNGEE. The DNA of the CDR3 is TGTGCCAGCAGCGTAGACGGGTACGGGCAGTACTTC. This encodes CASSVDGYGQYF.

This clone appeared once. The chain is built from TRBV7-9 and TRBJ2-2, with 11 bases identical to TRBD2. J gave up 6 bases and V 8 bases, and 5 bases lay outside the gene matches. CDR3 length: 14 amino acids. CDR1 is SEHNR, CDR2 FQNEAQ, per germline (reference sequence). The CDR3 region has the DNA TGTGCCAGCGCCCCGGGACTAGCGGCCGGGGAGCTGTTTTTT. It is translated as CASAPGLAAGELFF.

V is TRBV2 and J is TRBJ1-5, with 7 bases that match TRBD1. V dropped 3 bases and J dropped 1; count of bases not matched to a gene: 3. CDR3 length: 15 amino acids. Germline assignment: CDR1 SNHLY and CDR2 FYNNEI. CDR3 nucleotides: TGTGCCAGCAGTGATGAGGGGGCAAGCAATCAGCCCCAGCATTTT. Amino acid sequence: CASSDEGASNQPQHF.

V gene TRBV19 combines with J gene TRBJ2-1, with D perhaps matching TRBD1 (5 bases). Germline CDR1 is LNHDA and CDR2 is SQIVND (reference sequence). The length of the CDR3 is 14 residues. V was trimmed by 5 bases and J by 2 bases, leaving 10 bases between them. In DNA, the CDR3 is TGTGCCAGTAGTGGGGCGCTTGCCTACAATGAGCAGTTCTTC. This encodes CASSGALAYNEQFF.

The V gene is TRBV27, the J gene TRBJ2-5, with a weak D call TRBD1 (6 bases). Between the trimmed V and J ends, which lost 6 bases and 6 bases, there was a span of 23 bases. CDR1 MNHEY and CDR2 SMNVEV come from the germline V gene (reference sequence). This CDR3 has 16 residues. The CDR3, as DNA: TGTGCCAGCAGCCGTAAGGGGGACCCGGCCGGGAAGACCCAGTACTTC. Protein: CASSRKGDPAGKTQYF.

The gene calls are TRBV9 and TRBJ1-3; 7 bases line up with TRBD1. CDR3 length: 17 residues. Germline V gives CDR1 SGDLS, CDR2 YYNGEE. Germline trimming cut 0 bases from V and 0 bases from J; bases unmatched to any gene: 6. As DNA, the CDR3 is TGTGCCAGCAGCGTAGACTGGGACAGAGACTCTGGAAACACCATATATTTT. It encodes CASSVDWDRDSGNTIYF.

V usage is TRBV6-6 and J usage is TRBJ2-7; the D is unclear. Looked up from germline, CDR1 is MNHNY and CDR2 is SVGAGI (reference sequence). Between the trimmed V and J ends, which lost 8 bases and 1 base, there was a span of 9 bases. The CDR3 has 12 amino acids. CDR3 region: CASSFSSYEQYF. The DNA of the CDR3 is TGTGCCAGCTCATTCTCTTCCTACGAGCAGTACTTC.

The chain combines TRBV6-5 with TRBJ1-5; 8 nucleotides agree with TRBD1. The ends lost 5 bases at V and 3 bases at J; junction bases unmatched: 6. The germline gives CDR1 MNHEY, CDR2 SVGAGI. The CDR3 consists of 15 residues. CDR3 amino acids: CASSPRTGHNQPQHF. CDR3 nucleotide sequence: TGTGCCAGCAGTCCCCGGACAGGGCACAATCAGCCCCAGCATTTT.

The CDR3: CASSSRTGGIARGGYTF. The CDR3 region has the DNA TGCGCCAGCAGCTCCCGGACAGGGGGGATCGCCAGGGGTGGCTACACCTTC. The rearrangement links TRBV5-1 to TRBJ1-2; TRBD1 matches at 10 bases. The trim removed 3 bases at V and 7 bases at J, leaving 15 bases unmatched. In germline, CDR1 is SGHRS, CDR2 YFSETQ. The length of the CDR3 is 17 residues.

This chain connects TRBV19 to TRBJ2-3; the match to TRBD2 covers 14 bases. Germline CDR1 reads LNHDA; CDR2 reads SQIVND (reference sequence). After removal of 6 bases from V and 3 bases from J, the junction contained 20 bases not matched to a gene. The CDR3 contains 21 residues. The CDR3: CASRELPAGTSGRGSTDTQYF. DNA for the CDR3: TGTGCCAGTAGGGAGTTACCAGCTGGGACTAGCGGGAGAGGGAGTACAGATACGCAGTATTTT.

The chain carries TRBV18 and TRBJ2-1, with D perhaps assigned TRBD1 or TRBD2 (6 bases each). The ends were cut back, 2 bases at V and 7 bases at J, with 24 bases in the middle. CDR1 is KGHSH and CDR2 is LQKENI in the germline V gene. The CDR3 is 18 amino acids. The CDR3 is CASSPAIATWGAGNEQFF. CDR3 coding DNA: TGTGCCAGCTCACCAGCCATCGCGACGTGGGGGGCCGGGAATGAGCAGTTCTTC.

The chain employs TRBV25-1 and TRBJ2-2; D is ambiguous. The CDR3 is 14 residues long. Trimming left V 1 base short and J 4 bases short, with 7 bases between. Germline CDR1 is MGHDK and CDR2 is SYGVNS. The CDR3 nucleotides read TGTGCCAGCAGTGAATGGGCGCGCACCGGGGAGCTGTTTTTT. This gives the protein CASSEWARTGELFF.

This clone was picked up one time. The CDR3 nucleotides read TGTGCCAGCAGTCCGGACATGTACAGCAATCAGCCCCAGCATTTT. Translation gives CASSPDMYSNQPQHF. The chain uses TRBV6-5 and TRBJ1-5, with D perhaps TRBD1 (5 bases). The germline V and J ends were trimmed by 5 bases and 1 base, with 12 bases remaining between them. Germline V CDR1 and CDR2: MNHEY, SVGAGI. The CDR3 runs to 15 residues.

This chain links TRBV18 with TRBJ2-2; D unclear. Germline-derived CDR1 and CDR2 are KGHSH and LQKENI. V was shortened by 3 bases and J by 2 bases, with 7 bases between the two germline ends. The CDR3 spans 14 residues. CDR3 sequence reads: CASSPGINTGELFF. CDR3 in DNA: TGTGCCAGCTCACCGGGAATAAACACCGGGGAGCTGTTTTTT.

The rearrangement joins TRBV11-3 to TRBJ2-1; a weak D match, TRBD2 (6 bases). The CDR3 runs 15 residues. Per the germline V gene, CDR1 is SGHNT and CDR2 is YENEEA. V was pared by 1 base and J by 3 bases, with 10 bases between. The CDR3 DNA reads as TGTGCCAGCAGCTTAGTTTACGGGAGCTACAATGAGCAGTTCTTC. Amino acid sequence: CASSLVYGSYNEQFF.

The CDR3 region has the DNA TGTGCCAGCAGTCGGGACAGGGGGATGTACGAGCAGTACTTC. Its translation: CASSRDRGMYEQYF. The chain combines TRBV27 with TRBJ2-7; TRBD1 aligns across 11 bases. J was trimmed by 4 bases and V by 5 bases; bases with no gene match: 4. There are 14 residues in the CDR3. Germline V gene data show CDR1 as MNHEY and CDR2 as SMNVEV (reference sequence).

This chain uses TRBV4-2 with TRBJ2-7; 8 bases agree with TRBD2. After removal of 4 bases from V and 0 bases from J, the junction contained 11 bases not matched to a gene. The CDR3 is 17 residues long. Germline V gene sequence: CDR1 LGHNA, CDR2 YNFKEQ. The CDR3 sequence is CASSPFLAGARSYEQYF. The DNA of the CDR3 is TGTGCCAGCAGCCCCTTTCTAGCGGGCGCTCGCTCCTACGAGCAGTACTTC.